The rows below give T cell receptor beta chains drawn from one sample of a study of monozygotic twins with inflammatory bowel disease. TCRdb re-called the 5' RACE reads and catalogs CDR3 proteins one per entry, DNA excluded. The sample table includes approximately 400,000 distinct CDR3 sequences. Sample: blood. The receptors shown here come from a human donor with ulcerative colitis or Crohn's disease, or a healthy co-twin of an affected twin (not recorded which). The CDR3 runs from the conserved cysteine through the conserved F or W. Fields, in order: J gene, V gene, CDR3 protein.

>TRBJ1-1|TRBV5-8
CASSLGRPDTEAFF
>TRBJ2-1|TRBV12-3/TRBV12-4
CASSSPPTGLNEQFF
>TRBJ1-5|TRBV7-2
CASSLGLGGGLNQPQHF
>TRBJ1-1|TRBV10-3
CAISELGTKAFF
>TRBJ2-1|TRBV6-2/TRBV6-3
CASRHGLAGGKRYNEQFF
>TRBJ2-7|TRBV7-2
CASSLELGVSYEQYF
>TRBJ2-5|TRBV7-9
CASSLSVIHGETQYF
>TRBJ1-4|TRBV2
CASNTGGFNEKLFF
>TRBJ2-7|TRBV4-1
CASSQAPGQTAYEQYF
>TRBJ1-1|TRBV30
CAWGTGGTEAFF
>TRBJ1-5|TRBV3-1
CASSQGTGNQPQHF